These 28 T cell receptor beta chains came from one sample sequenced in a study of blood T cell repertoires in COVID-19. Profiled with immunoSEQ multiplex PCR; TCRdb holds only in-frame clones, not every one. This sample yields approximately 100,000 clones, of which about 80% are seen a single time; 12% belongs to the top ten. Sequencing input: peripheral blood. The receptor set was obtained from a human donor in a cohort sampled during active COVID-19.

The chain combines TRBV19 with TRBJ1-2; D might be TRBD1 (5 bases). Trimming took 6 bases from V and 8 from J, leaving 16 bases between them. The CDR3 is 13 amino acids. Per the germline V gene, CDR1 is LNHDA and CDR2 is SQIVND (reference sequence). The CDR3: CASSQGGVRGYTF. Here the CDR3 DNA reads TGTGCCAGTAGCCAGGGCGGGGTCCGGGGCTACACCTTC.

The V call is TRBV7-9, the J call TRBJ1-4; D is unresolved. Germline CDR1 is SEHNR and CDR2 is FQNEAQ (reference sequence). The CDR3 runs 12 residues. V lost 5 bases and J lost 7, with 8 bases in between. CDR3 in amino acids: CASSRRIEKLFF. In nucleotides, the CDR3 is TGTGCCAGCAGCCGTCGTATTGAAAAACTGTTTTTT.

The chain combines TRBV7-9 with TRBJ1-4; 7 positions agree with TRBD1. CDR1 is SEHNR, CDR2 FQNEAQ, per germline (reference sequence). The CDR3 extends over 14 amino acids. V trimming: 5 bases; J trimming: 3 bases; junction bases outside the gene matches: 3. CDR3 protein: CASSRDRANEKLFF. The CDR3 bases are TGTGCCAGCAGCCGTGACAGGGCTAATGAAAAACTGTTTTTT.

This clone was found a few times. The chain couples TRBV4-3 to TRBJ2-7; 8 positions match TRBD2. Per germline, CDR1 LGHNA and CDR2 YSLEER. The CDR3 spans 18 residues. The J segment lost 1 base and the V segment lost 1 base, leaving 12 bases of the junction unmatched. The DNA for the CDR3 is TGCGCCAGCAGCCAAGGGGCCTACGGGGGGGCCAAGTCCTACGAGCAGTACTTC. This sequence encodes CASSQGAYGGAKSYEQYF.

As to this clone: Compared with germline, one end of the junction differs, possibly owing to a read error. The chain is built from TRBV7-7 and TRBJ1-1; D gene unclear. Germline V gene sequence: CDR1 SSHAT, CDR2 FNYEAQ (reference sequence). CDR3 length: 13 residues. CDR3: CASSLSRGTEAFF. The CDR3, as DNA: TGTGCTAGCAGCTTATCGCGGGGCACTGAAGCTTTCTTT. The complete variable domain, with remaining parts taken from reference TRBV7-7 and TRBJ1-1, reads GAGVSQSPRYKVTKRGQDVTLRCDPISSHATLYWYQQALGQGPEFLTYFNYEAQPDKSGLPSDRFSAERPEGSISTLTIQRTEQRDSAMYRCASSLSRGTEAFFGQGTRLTVV.

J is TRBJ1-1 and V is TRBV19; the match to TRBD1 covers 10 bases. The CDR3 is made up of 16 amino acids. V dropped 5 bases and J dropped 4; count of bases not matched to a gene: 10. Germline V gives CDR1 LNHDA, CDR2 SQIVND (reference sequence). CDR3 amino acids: CASSGGRDRGGTEAFF. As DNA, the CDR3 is TGTGCCAGTAGTGGAGGCCGGGACAGGGGAGGCACTGAAGCTTTCTTT.

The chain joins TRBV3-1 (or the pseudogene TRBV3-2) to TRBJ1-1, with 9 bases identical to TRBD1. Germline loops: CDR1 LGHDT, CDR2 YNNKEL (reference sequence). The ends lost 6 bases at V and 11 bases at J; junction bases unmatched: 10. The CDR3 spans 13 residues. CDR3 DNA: TGTGCCAGCAGTGGTACGGGGACAGGGTGGGCTTTCTTT. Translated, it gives CASSGTGTGWAFF.

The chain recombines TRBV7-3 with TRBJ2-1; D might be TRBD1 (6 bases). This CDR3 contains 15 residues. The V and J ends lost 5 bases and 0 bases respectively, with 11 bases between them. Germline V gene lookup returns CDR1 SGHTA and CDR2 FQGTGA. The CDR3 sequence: CASSLDRSSYNEQFF. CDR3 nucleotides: TGTGCCAGCAGCCTTGACAGGAGCTCCTACAATGAGCAGTTCTTC.

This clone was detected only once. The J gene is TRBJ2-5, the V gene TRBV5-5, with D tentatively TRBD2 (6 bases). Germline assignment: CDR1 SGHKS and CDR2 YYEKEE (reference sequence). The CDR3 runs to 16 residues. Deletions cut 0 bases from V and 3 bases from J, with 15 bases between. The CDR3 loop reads CASSLETGLNKETQYF. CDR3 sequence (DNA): TGTGCCAGCAGCTTGGAGACGGGACTCAATAAAGAGACCCAGTACTTC.

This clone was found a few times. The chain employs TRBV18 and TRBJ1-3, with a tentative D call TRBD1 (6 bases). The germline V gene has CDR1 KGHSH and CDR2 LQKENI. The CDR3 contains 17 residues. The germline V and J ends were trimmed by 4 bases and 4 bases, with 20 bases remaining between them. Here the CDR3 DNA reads TGTGCCAGCTCACGGGAACTTGGGACAACAGGGGGAAACACCATATATTTT. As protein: CASSRELGTTGGNTIYF.

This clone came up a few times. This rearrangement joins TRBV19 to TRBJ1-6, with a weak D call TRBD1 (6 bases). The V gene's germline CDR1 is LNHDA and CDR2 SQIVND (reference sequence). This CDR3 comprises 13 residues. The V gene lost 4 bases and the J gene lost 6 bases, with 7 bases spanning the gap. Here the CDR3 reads CASSKGGNSPLHF. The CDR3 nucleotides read TGTGCCAGTAGTAAAGGGGGTAATTCACCCCTCCACTTT. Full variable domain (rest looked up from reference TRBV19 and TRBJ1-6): DGGITQSPKYLFRKEGQNVTLSCEQNLNHDAMYWYRQDPGQGLRLIYYSQIVNDFQKGDIAEGYSVSREKKESFPLTVTSAQKNPTAFYLCASSKGGNSPLHFGNGTRLTVT.

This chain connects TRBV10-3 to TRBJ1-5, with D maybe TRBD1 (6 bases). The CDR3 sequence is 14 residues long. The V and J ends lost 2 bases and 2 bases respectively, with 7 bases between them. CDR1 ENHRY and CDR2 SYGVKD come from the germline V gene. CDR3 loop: CAISEAGGNQPQHF. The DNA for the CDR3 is TGTGCCATCAGTGAGGCAGGGGGCAATCAGCCCCAGCATTTT.

The CDR3 DNA follows: TGTGCCAGCAGCAGCGGAACTGAGAACACTGAAGCTTTCTTT. The encoded protein is CASSSGTENTEAFF. The V gene is TRBV5-4, the J gene TRBJ1-1; D unclear. The germline V and J ends were trimmed by 4 bases and 1 base, with 11 bases remaining between them. This CDR3 spans 14 amino acids. Germline lookup yields CDR1 SGHNT and CDR2 YYREEE (reference sequence).

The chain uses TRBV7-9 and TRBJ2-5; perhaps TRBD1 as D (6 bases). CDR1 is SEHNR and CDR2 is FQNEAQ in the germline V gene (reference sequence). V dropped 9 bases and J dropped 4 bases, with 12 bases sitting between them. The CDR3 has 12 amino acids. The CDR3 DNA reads TGTGCCAGTACAGGGCTAGGAGAGACCCAGTACTTC. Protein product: CASTGLGETQYF. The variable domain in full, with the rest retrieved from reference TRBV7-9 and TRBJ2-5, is DTGVSQNPRHKITKRGQNVTFRCDPISEHNRLYWYRQTLGQGPEFLTYFQNEAQLEKSRLLSDRFSAERPKGSFSTLEIQRTEQGDSAMYLCASTGLGETQYFGPGTRLLVL.

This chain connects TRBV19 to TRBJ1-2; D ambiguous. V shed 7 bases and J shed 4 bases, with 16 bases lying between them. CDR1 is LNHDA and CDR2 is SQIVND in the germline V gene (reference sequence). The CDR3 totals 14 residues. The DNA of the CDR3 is TGTGCCAGTATCCCTAGTCGGGGATTCTATGGCTACACCTTC. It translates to CASIPSRGFYGYTF.

For the CDR3, the DNA is TGCGCCAGCAGCCAAGTGATTAGCGGCACAGATACGCAGTATTTT. Its protein product is CASSQVISGTDTQYF. The V call is TRBV4-1, the J call TRBJ2-3; the D gene is possibly TRBD2 (5 bases). Germline-derived CDR1 and CDR2 are MGHRA and YSYEKL. The CDR3 extends over 15 amino acids. V was cut by 1 base and J by 1 base, with 9 bases left in between.

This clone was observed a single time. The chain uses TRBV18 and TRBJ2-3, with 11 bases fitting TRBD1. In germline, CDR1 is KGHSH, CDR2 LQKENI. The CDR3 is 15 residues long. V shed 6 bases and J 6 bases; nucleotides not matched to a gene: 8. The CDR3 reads CASSPGQGAADTQYF. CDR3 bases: TGTGCCAGCTCTCCAGGACAGGGGGCTGCCGATACGCAGTATTTT.

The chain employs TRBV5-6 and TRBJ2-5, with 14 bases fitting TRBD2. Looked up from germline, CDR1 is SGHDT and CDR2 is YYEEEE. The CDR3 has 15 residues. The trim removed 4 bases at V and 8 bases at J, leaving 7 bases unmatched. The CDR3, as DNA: TGTGCCAGCAGCCCGGGACTAGCGGGGGTTCGTACCCAGTACTTC. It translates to CASSPGLAGVRTQYF.

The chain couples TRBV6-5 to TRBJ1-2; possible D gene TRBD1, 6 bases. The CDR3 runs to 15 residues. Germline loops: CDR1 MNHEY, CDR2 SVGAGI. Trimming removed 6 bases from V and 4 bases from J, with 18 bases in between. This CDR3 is CASSVTGQGPYGYTF. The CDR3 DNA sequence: TGTGCCAGCAGCGTCACAGGGCAGGGTCCCTATGGCTACACCTTC.

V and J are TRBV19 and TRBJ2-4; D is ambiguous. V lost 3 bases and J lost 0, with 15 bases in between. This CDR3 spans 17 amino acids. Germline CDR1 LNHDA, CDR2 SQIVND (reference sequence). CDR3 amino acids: CASSIISTAGAKNIQYF. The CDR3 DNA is TGTGCCAGTAGTATTATCTCAACCGCCGGAGCCAAAAACATTCAGTACTTC.

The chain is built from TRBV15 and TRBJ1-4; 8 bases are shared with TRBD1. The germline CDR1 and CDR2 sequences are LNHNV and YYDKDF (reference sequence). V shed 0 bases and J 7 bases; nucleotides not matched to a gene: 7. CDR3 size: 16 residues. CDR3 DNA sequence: TGTGCCACCAGCAGAGATCTTCGCAGGGGGCTTGAAAAACTGTTTTTT. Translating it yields CATSRDLRRGLEKLFF. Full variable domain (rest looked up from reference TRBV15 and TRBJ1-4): DAMVIQNPRYQVTQFGKPVTLSCSQTLNHNVMYWYQQKSSQAPKLLFHYYDKDFNNEADTPDNFQSRRPNTSFCFLDIRSPGLGDTAMYLCATSRDLRRGLEKLFFGSGTQLSVL.

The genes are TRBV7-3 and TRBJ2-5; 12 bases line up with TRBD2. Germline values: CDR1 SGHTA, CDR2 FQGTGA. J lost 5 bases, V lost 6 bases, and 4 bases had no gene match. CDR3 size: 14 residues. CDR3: CASSEGTSGETQYF. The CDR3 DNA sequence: TGTGCCAGCAGTGAAGGGACTAGCGGGGAGACCCAGTACTTC.

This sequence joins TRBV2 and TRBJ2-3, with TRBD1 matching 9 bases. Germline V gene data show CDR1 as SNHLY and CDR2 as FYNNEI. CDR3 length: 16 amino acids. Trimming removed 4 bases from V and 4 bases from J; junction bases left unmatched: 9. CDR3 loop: CASSAGTGRRADTQYF. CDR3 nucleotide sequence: TGTGCCAGCAGTGCCGGGACAGGGCGGAGGGCAGATACGCAGTATTTT.

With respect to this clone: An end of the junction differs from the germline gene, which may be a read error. The CDR3 nucleotides read TGTGCCAGTAGCTCACCAGGGACTAGAAATGGGCAGTTCTTC. Its protein product is CASSSPGTRNGQFF. This chain links TRBV19 with TRBJ2-1; 8 bases are shared with TRBD2. The V gene's germline CDR1 is LNHDA and CDR2 SQIVND (reference sequence). CDR3 length equals 14 residues.

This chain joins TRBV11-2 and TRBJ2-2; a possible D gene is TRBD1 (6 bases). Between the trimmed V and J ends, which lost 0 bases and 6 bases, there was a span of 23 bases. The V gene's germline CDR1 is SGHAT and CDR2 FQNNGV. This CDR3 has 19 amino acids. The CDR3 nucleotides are TGTGCCAGCAGCTTAGATAGGGGCCAGGGGTATAGCATCGCCGGGGAGCTGTTTTTT. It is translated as CASSLDRGQGYSIAGELFF. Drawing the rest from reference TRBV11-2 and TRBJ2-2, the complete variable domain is EAGVAQSPRYKIIEKRQSVAFWCNPISGHATLYWYQQILGQGPKLLIQFQNNGVVDDSQLPKDRFSAERLKGVDSTLKIQPAKLEDSAVYLCASSLDRGQGYSIAGELFFGEGSRLTVL.

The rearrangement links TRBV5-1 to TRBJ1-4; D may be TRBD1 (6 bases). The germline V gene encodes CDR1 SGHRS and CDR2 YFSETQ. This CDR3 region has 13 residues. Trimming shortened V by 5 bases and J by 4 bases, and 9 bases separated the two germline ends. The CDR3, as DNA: TGCGCCAGCAGACAGGGATTTAATGAAAAACTGTTTTTT. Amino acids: CASRQGFNEKLFF.

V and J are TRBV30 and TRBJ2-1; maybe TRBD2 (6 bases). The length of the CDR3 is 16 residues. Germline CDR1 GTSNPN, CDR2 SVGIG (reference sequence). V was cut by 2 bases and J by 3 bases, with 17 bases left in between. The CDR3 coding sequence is TGTGCCTGGAGTTCCTGGGCCGGGACTCTCTACAATGAGCAGTTCTTC. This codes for CAWSSWAGTLYNEQFF.

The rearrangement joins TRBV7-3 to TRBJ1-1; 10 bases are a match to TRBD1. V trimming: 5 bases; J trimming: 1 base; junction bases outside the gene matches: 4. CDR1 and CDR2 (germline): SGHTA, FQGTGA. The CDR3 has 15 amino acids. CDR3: CASSLTGGRNTEAFF. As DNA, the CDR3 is TGTGCCAGCAGCCTGACAGGGGGCCGGAACACTGAAGCTTTCTTT.